What follows describes a single T cell receptor beta chain. The CDR3 runs to 16 residues. Germline-derived CDR1 and CDR2 are SGDLS and YYNGEE. V lost 0 bases to trimming and J lost 2 bases, with 14 bases between them. As processed by the authors: Cell counts per sample came from amplifying reference gene primers. The data were produced by immunoSEQ multiplex PCR, yet TCRdb's version contains in-frame clones alone and is incomplete. That table gives V, J and clone size, and the DNA gave D and trimming. The sample comprises approximately 350,000 clones, around nine tenths of which are singletons, and around 7.9% rests with the top ten. Seattle's enrolled individuals joined amid active infection and were then monitored longitudinally. This record comes from a study of blood T cell repertoires in COVID-19.

The chain links TRBV9 to TRBJ1-2; D is perhaps TRBD1 (6 bases). The sequenced sample consisted of peripheral blood. This receptor was identified in a woman in her 70s with COVID-19, enrolled during active disease. The CDR3 region has the DNA TGTGCCAGCAGCGTAGATCAGGCGGGGGGCAACTATGGCTACACCTTC. It encodes CASSVDQAGGNYGYTF.